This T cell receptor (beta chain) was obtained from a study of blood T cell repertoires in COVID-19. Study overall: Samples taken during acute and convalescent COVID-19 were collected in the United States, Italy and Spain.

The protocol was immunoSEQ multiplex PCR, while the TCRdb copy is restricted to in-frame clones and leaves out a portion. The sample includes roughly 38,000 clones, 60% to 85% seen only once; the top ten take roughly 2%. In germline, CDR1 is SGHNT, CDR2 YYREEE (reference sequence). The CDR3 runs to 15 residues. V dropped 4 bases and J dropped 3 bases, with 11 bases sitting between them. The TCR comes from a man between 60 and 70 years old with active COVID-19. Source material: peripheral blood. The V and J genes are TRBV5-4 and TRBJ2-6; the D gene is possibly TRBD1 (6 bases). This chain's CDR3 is CASSGTGSGANVLTF. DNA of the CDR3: TGTGCCAGCAGCGGAACAGGGAGTGGGGCCAACGTCCTGACTTTC.